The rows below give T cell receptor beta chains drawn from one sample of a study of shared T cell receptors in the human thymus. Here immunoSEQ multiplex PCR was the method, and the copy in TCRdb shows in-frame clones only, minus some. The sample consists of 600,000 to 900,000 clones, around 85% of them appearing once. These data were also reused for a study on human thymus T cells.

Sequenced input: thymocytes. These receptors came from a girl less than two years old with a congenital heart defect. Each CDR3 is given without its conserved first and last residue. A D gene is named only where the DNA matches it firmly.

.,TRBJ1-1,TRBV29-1,SVFEARRAF
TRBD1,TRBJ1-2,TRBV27,ASSFNREQGANYGYT
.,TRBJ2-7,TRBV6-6,ASSFWGRPYEQY
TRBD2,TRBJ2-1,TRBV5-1,ASSLGCMGGGVLRGNEQF
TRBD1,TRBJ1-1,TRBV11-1,ASSPGEGTGDTEAF
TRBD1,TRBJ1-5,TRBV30,AWSVRGGAHGLENSNQPQH
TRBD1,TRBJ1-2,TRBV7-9,ASSFSGTGIEPYT
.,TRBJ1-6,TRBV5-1,ASSSRDNSSYNSPLH
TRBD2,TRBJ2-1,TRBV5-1,ASSLVLAGGPYENEQF
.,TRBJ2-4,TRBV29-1,SVEALPTGKRNIQY
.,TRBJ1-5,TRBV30,AWKDKTGLGQPQH
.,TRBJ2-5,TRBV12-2,ASRPEFSREEETQY
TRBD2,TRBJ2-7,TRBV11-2,ASSPGGSVYEQY
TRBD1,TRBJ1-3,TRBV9,ASSVPKGALAGNTIY
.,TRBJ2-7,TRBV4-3,ASSQDPRAKGEQY
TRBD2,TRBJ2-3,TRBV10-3,AISHHGTSGGTSTDTQY
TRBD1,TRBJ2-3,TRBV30,AWSVSVPGGSFTDTQY
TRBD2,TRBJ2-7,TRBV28,ASSCLGTSEIPNIYEQY